Listed below are T cell receptor beta chains from one sample, sequenced in a study of lymphopenia after photon versus proton radiotherapy. Some clones are missing from TCRdb's copy, which holds only in-frame ones; the method was immunoSEQ multiplex PCR. This repertoire shows 25,000 to 30,000 clones, about 87% found once; its top ten account for over 45%. The material sequenced was peripheral blood, taken from a patient treated with proton-based radiotherapy. All receptors derive from a woman aged 55-75 years with cholangiocarcinoma. Some clones in this sample may be carry-over from other donors' samples. Both conserved end residues are part of each CDR3. The order of the fields is J gene, D gene, V gene, CDR3 protein. The D gene is left open where the match is weak.

J: TRBJ1-5; D: NA; V: TRBV6-5; CDR3: CASRPQGMANQPQHF
J: TRBJ2-3; D: NA; V: TRBV29-1; CDR3: CSVEEDRTDTQYF
J: TRBJ1-3; D: TRBD1; V: TRBV14; CDR3: CASRTGVTGNTIYF
J: TRBJ1-4; D: NA; V: TRBV7-9; CDR3: CASSLAGSTNEKLFF
J: TRBJ2-1; D: NA; V: TRBV5-1; CDR3: CASSLTGWRINEQFF
J: TRBJ2-5; D: TRBD2; V: TRBV15; CDR3: CATTLTPLLAGGETQYF
J: TRBJ2-5; D: TRBD1; V: TRBV10-3; CDR3: CAIRQGTEETQYF
J: TRBJ1-5; D: NA; V: TRBV6-1; CDR3: CATLPRGNQPQHF
J: TRBJ1-4; D: NA; V: TRBV18; CDR3: CASSPLGGNEKLFF
J: TRBJ2-6; D: TRBD1; V: TRBV27; CDR3: CASSLIPGGSPGANVLTF
J: TRBJ2-3; D: NA; V: TRBV20-1; CDR3: CSAPLTQYF
J: TRBJ1-2; D: NA; V: TRBV19; CDR3: CASSIWGLNYGYTF
J: TRBJ1-5; D: TRBD1; V: TRBV19; CDR3: CASSTRDRGFQPQHF
J: TRBJ1-2; D: NA; V: TRBV7-8; CDR3: CASSFGGDGYTF
J: TRBJ2-7; D: NA; V: TRBV9; CDR3: CASSAQPGPLYEQYF
J: TRBJ1-3; D: NA; V: TRBV5-1; CDR3: CASSLIALDGEAGNTIYF
J: TRBJ2-1; D: TRBD2; V: TRBV14; CDR3: CASSPGLAVYNEQFF
J: TRBJ2-3; D: TRBD1; V: TRBV5-1; CDR3: CASSLRQGANTQYF
J: TRBJ2-1; D: NA; V: TRBV7-2; CDR3: CASSLGRYNEQFF
J: TRBJ1-5; D: NA; V: TRBV2; CDR3: CASSGDTTRHQPQHF
J: TRBJ1-5; D: NA; V: TRBV7-9; CDR3: CASSRGLLNQPQHF
J: TRBJ1-5; D: NA; V: TRBV6-1; CDR3: CASPPEGSNQPQHF
J: TRBJ1-1; D: NA; V: TRBV7-9; CDR3: CASSLVGSSNTEAFF
J: TRBJ2-7; D: TRBD2; V: TRBV14; CDR3: CASSPRLAGDNEQYF
J: TRBJ2-1; D: NA; V: TRBV4-3; CDR3: CASSQASNREQFF
J: TRBJ2-5; D: NA; V: TRBV15; CDR3: CATNRARGPTEETQYF
J: TRBJ1-6; D: NA; V: TRBV6-6; CDR3: CASVRGSPLHF
J: TRBJ2-3; D: TRBD2; V: TRBV7-2; CDR3: CASSLSGTRTDTQYF